This T cell receptor (beta chain) was sequenced during a study of STAT5B mutations in CD4+ large granular lymphocyte leukemia. Study findings and constraints: About a quarter of private leukemic clonotypes occurred rarely in other patients' non-leukemic repertoires. 8/27 top patient clones versus 2/35 control clones were TRBV06-family.

Repertoires were generated with immunoSEQ multiplex PCR, while TCRdb's copy carries only in-frame clones and drops some. The sample holds roughly 30,000 clones, around 82% seen once. Trimming left V 4 bases short and J 0 bases short, with 16 bases between. The CDR3 loop spans 17 amino acids. Germline V gene sequence: CDR1 SGHDN, CDR2 FVKESK. Note on this clone: The target antigen is unknown.

The sequencing input was CD4+ T cells from blood buffy coats. The V call is TRBV14, the J call TRBJ2-4; D might be TRBD2 (5 bases). The receptor's source is a human donor in good health. For the CDR3, the DNA is TGTGCCAGCAGCCCTAGCTATACCAGGTCAGCCAAAAACATTCAGTACTTC. Translated, it gives CASSPSYTRSAKNIQYF.